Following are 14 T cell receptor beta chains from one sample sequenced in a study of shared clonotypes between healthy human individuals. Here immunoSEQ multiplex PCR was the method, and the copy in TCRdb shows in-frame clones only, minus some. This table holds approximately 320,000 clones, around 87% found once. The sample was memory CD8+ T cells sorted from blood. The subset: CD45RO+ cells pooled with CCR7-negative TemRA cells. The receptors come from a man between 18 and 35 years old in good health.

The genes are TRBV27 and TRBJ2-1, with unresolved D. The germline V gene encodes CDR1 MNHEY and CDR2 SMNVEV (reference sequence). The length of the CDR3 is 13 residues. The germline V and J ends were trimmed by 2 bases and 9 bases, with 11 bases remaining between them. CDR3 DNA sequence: TGTGCCAGCAGTTTACTGGGGATGGCTGAGCAGTTCTTC. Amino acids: CASSLLGMAEQFF.

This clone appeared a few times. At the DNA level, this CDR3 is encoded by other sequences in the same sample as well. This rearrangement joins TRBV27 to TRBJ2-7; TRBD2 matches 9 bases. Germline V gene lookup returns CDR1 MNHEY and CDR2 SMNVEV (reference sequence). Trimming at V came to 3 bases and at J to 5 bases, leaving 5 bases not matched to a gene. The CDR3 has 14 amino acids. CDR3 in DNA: TGTGCCAGCAGTTTGACCGGGACTAGCAACGAGCAGTACTTC. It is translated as CASSLTGTSNEQYF.

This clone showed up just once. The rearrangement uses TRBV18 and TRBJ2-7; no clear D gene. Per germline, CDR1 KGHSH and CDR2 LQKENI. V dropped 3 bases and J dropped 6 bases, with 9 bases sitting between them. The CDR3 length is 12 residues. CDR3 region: CASSPLTSEQYF. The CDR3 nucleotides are TGTGCCAGCTCACCCCTTACCAGCGAGCAGTACTTC.

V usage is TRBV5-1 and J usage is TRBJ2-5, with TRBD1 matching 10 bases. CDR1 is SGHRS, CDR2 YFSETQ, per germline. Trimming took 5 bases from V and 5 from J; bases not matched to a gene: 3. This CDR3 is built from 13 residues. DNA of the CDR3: TGCGCCAGCAGGACAGGGGGCTTGGAGACCCAGTACTTC. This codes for CASRTGGLETQYF. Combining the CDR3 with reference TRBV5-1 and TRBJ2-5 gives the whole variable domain KAGVTQTPRYLIKTRGQQVTLSCSPISGHRSVSWYQQTPGQGLQFLFEYFSETQRNKGNFPGRFSGRQFSNSRSEMNVSTLELGDSALYLCASRTGGLETQYFGPGTRLLVL.

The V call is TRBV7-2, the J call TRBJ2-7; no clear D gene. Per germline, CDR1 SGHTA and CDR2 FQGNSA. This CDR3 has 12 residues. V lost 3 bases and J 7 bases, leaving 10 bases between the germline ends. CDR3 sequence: CASSFTVKEQYF. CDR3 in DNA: TGTGCCAGCAGCTTCACCGTAAAAGAGCAGTACTTC.

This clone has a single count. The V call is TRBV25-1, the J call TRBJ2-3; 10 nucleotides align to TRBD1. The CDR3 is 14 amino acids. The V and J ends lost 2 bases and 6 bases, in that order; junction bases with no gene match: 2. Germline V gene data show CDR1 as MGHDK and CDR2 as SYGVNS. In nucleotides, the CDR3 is TGTGCCAGCAGTGAAGACAGGGGGCCGGATACGCAGTATTTT. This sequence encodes CASSEDRGPDTQYF.

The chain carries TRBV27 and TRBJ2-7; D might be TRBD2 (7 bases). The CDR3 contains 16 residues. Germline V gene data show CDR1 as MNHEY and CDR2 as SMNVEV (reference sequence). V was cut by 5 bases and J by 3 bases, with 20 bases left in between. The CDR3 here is CASSPTFAGAHYEQYF. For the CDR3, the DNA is TGTGCCAGCAGTCCCACGTTTGCGGGGGCCCACTACGAGCAGTACTTC.

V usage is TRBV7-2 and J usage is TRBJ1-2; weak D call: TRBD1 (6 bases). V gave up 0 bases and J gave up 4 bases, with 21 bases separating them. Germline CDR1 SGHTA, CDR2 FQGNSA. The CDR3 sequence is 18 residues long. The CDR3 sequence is CASSLAQRAGDKVYGYTF. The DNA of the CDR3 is TGTGCCAGCAGCTTAGCGCAAAGGGCAGGGGATAAGGTCTATGGCTACACCTTC. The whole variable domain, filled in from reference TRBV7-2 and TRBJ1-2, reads GAGVSQSPSNKVTEKGKDVELRCDPISGHTALYWYRQSLGQGLEFLIYFQGNSAPDKSGLPSDRFSAERTGGSVSTLTIQRTQQEDSAVYLCASSLAQRAGDKVYGYTFGSGTRLTVV.

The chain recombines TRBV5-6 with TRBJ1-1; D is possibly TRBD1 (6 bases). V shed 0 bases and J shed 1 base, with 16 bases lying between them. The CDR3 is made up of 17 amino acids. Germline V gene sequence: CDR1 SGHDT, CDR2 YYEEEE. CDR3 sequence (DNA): TGTGCCAGCAGCTTGGAGTTCCAGGGGTCGGAGAACACTGAAGCTTTCTTT. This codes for CASSLEFQGSENTEAFF.

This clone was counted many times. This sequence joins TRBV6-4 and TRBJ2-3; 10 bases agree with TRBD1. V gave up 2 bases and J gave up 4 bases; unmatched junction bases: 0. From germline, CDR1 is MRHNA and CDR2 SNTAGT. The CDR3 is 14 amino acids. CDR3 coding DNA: TGTGCCAGCAGTGACGGACAGGGGGCAGATACGCAGTATTTT. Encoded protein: CASSDGQGADTQYF.

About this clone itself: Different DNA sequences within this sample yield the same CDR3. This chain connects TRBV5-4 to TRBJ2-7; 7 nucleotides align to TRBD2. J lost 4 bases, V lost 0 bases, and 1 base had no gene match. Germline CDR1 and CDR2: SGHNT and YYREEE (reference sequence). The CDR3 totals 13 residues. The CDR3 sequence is CASSLGSGYEQYF. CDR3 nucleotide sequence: TGTGCCAGCAGCTTGGGTAGCGGGTACGAGCAGTACTTC.

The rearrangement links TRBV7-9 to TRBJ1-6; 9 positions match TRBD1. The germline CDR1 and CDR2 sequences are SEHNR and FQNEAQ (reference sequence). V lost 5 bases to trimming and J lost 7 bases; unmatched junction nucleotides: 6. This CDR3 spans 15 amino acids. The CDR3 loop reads CASSPRDRVNSPLHF. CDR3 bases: TGTGCCAGCAGCCCAAGGGACAGGGTAAATTCACCCCTCCACTTT.

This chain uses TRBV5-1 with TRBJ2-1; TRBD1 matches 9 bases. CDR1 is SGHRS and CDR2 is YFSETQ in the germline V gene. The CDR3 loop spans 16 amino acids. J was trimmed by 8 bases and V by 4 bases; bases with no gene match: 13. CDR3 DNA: TGCGCCAGCAGCGCGATCCGGGACAGGGATACCGATGAGCAGTTCTTC. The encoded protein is CASSAIRDRDTDEQFF.

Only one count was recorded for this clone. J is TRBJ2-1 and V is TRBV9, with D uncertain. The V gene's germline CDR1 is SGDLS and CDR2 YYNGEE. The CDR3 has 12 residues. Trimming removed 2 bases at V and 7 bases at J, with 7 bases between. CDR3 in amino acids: CASSVGNNEQFF. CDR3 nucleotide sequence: TGTGCCAGCAGCGTGGGTAATAATGAGCAGTTCTTC.